This T cell receptor (beta chain) was found in a study of blood T cells in healthy people across ages. Germline CDR1 reads MGHRA; CDR2 reads YSYEKL. Deletions cut 3 bases from V and 1 base from J, with 18 bases between. This CDR3 spans 17 amino acids. For the second PCR, which ran for about 7 to 12 cycles, a sample-barcoded 5' primer and a J-beta primer mix were used. TCRdb re-analysed the 5' RACE reads in MiXCR, keeping a single row per CDR3 protein. The sample lists about 1.4 million distinct CDR3 sequences, 55% to 75% occurring once. The chain combines TRBV4-1 with TRBJ1-1, with D unclear. The sample taken for sequencing was blood. The receptor was derived from a man aged 18 to 35 in good health. CDR3 bases: TGCGCCAGCAGCCATCTTCGGACGCGAACCTCGAACACTGAAGCTTTCTTT. Its translation is CASSHLRTRTSNTEAFF.